These 18 T cell receptor beta chains came from one sample sequenced in a study of CD8+ T cells in alopecia areata. The sequencing template was cDNA reverse transcribed from extracted RNA. TCRdb's table, derived via immunoSEQ multiplex PCR, lists solely in-frame clones and lacks some. In the table there are almost 35,000 clones, approximately 60% of which are singletons. The sample taken for sequencing was NKG2D-high CD8+ T cells sorted from blood. The source of these receptors is a human donor with alopecia areata.

This clone is medium-sized (0.01 to 0.1%) in the sample. The chain links TRBV28 to TRBJ1-3, with D perhaps TRBD1 (6 bases). CDR3 size: 14 residues. The V gene lost 4 bases and the J gene lost 8 bases, with 15 bases spanning the gap. From germline, CDR1 is MDHEN and CDR2 SYDVKM. The CDR3: CASSSLGGDDTIYF. As DNA, the CDR3 is TGTGCCAGCAGTTCATTAGGGGGAGACGACACCATATATTTT.

This chain uses TRBV19 with TRBJ1-1; D perhaps matches TRBD1 (6 bases). CDR1 is LNHDA, CDR2 SQIVND, per germline (reference sequence). The CDR3 has 14 residues. Trimming shortened V by 1 base and J by 11 bases, and 17 bases separated the two germline ends. Written as DNA, the CDR3 is TGTGCCAGTAGTATAGTAGGGGGACCTGGTTCGGCTTTCTTT. Protein sequence: CASSIVGGPGSAFF.

The J gene is TRBJ2-7, the V gene TRBV7-9; tentatively, D is TRBD1 (5 bases). Germline V gives CDR1 SEHNR, CDR2 FQNEAQ (reference sequence). Trimming took 7 bases from V and 6 from J, leaving 16 bases between them. CDR3 length equals 13 residues. CDR3: CASTPTTAAEQYF. The CDR3 nucleotides read TGTGCCAGCACCCCCACGACAGCTGCCGAGCAGTACTTC.

This chain links TRBV5-4 with TRBJ2-1, with TRBD1 matching 9 bases. The V and J ends lost 3 bases and 4 bases, in that order; junction bases with no gene match: 20. This CDR3 has 20 residues. The V gene's germline CDR1 is SGHNT and CDR2 YYREEE (reference sequence). The CDR3 sequence: CASSSPPFSVLGTGYNEQFF. Here the CDR3 DNA reads TGTGCCAGCAGCTCCCCTCCGTTCAGTGTCTTGGGGACAGGGTACAATGAGCAGTTCTTC.

CDR3 DNA: TGCGCCAGCAGCCCCCGGAGGACAGGGGCCACTGAAGCTTTCTTT. Translation: CASSPRRTGATEAFF. The chain carries TRBV4-1 and TRBJ1-1; the match to TRBD1 covers 9 bases. This CDR3 is built from 15 residues. The V segment lost 4 bases and the J segment 4 bases; nucleotides outside the gene matches: 7. Per germline, CDR1 MGHRA and CDR2 YSYEKL.

This chain joins TRBV7-9 and TRBJ2-7; TRBD2 agrees at 7 bases. CDR1 is SEHNR and CDR2 is FQNEAQ in the germline V gene (reference sequence). CDR3 length: 16 residues. Trimming removed 1 base from V and 0 bases from J; junction bases left unmatched: 6. The DNA for the CDR3 is TGTGCCAGCAGCTTAGAAGCGGGACCCTACTCCTACGAGCAGTACTTC. Translation gives CASSLEAGPYSYEQYF.

CDR3 residues: CASTGTDEAFF. Here the CDR3 DNA reads TGTGCCAGCACCGGGACAGATGAAGCTTTCTTT. V usage is TRBV7-3 and J usage is TRBJ1-1; 7 positions agree with TRBD1. CDR3 length: 11 residues. The V and J ends lost 7 bases and 7 bases, in that order; junction bases with no gene match: 3. Germline CDR1 reads SGHTA; CDR2 reads FQGTGA.

The chain links TRBV27 to TRBJ2-1; 9 nucleotides line up with TRBD1. The V gene's germline CDR1 is MNHEY and CDR2 SMNVEV (reference sequence). The CDR3 covers 14 residues. Trimming at V came to 7 bases and at J to 3 bases, leaving 4 bases not matched to a gene. CDR3 DNA: TGTGCCAGCAAGCGGACAGGGGACTACAATGAGCAGTTCTTC. It translates to CASKRTGDYNEQFF.

This chain joins TRBV6-6 and TRBJ2-5; 7 nucleotides agree with TRBD2. V trimming: 4 bases; J trimming: 5 bases; junction bases outside the gene matches: 10. CDR1 and CDR2 (germline): MNHNY, SVGAGI (reference sequence). The CDR3 loop spans 15 amino acids. The CDR3 spells CASSSRSGVLETQYF. CDR3 DNA: TGTGCCAGCAGTTCTCGGAGCGGGGTACTGGAGACCCAGTACTTC.

The rearrangement links TRBV30 to TRBJ1-2; 10 bases fit TRBD1. Trimming cost V 4 bases and J 11 bases; bases outside gene matches: 7. Looked up from germline, CDR1 is GTSNPN and CDR2 is SVGIG (reference sequence). The CDR3 has 12 amino acids. CDR3 DNA sequence: TGTGCCTGGATTCGGACAGGGGGTCGGTACACCTTC. This codes for CAWIRTGGRYTF.

This clone was seen a handful of times. The chain employs TRBV4-1 and TRBJ2-2; 7 bases map to TRBD1. Germline-derived CDR1 and CDR2 are MGHRA and YSYEKL. Losses at the gene ends were 1 base for V and 1 base for J; bases not matched to a gene: 6. The CDR3 contains 17 residues. DNA of the CDR3: TGCGCCAGCAGCCAAGTAGGGGGCGAAGTGAACACCGGGGAGCTGTTTTTT. Its protein is CASSQVGGEVNTGELFF.

The J gene is TRBJ2-3, the V gene TRBV9, with D maybe TRBD1 (5 bases). Germline V CDR1 and CDR2: SGDLS, YYNGEE. Trimming cost V 4 bases and J 0 bases, with 12 bases left between them. The length of the CDR3 is 15 residues. Here the CDR3 DNA reads TGTGCCAGCAGCCCGCAGGGAAAAAGCACAGATACGCAGTATTTT. Translated, it gives CASSPQGKSTDTQYF.

This chain links TRBV5-1 with TRBJ1-2, with D tentatively TRBD1 (6 bases). The CDR3 loop spans 13 amino acids. The germline V gene encodes CDR1 SGHRS and CDR2 YFSETQ. V lost 4 bases and J lost 1, with 8 bases in between. CDR3 residues: CASSTGNNYGYTF. CDR3 coding DNA: TGCGCCAGCAGCACAGGGAATAACTATGGCTACACCTTC.

The chain links TRBV6-5 to TRBJ2-7; perhaps TRBD1 as D (6 bases). The CDR3 runs to 13 residues. Germline values: CDR1 MNHEY, CDR2 SVGAGI. Trimming removed 6 bases from V and 4 bases from J, with 13 bases in between. The CDR3 loop reads CASSFIQGYEQYF. In DNA form, the CDR3 reads TGTGCCAGCAGCTTCATACAGGGATACGAGCAGTACTTC.

The chain is built from TRBV6-5 and TRBJ2-7; D perhaps matches TRBD2 (5 bases). Trimming cost V 2 bases and J 2 bases, with 10 bases left between them. The CDR3 runs 14 residues. CDR1 is MNHEY and CDR2 is SVGAGI in the germline V gene. The CDR3 DNA follows: TGTGCCAGCAGTTACCTCCCCGGGACCTACGAGCAGTACTTC. Protein product: CASSYLPGTYEQYF.

This clone was picked up one time. The genes are TRBV5-1 and TRBJ2-1, with D uncertain. In germline, CDR1 is SGHRS, CDR2 YFSETQ. CDR3 length: 10 amino acids. The V end was cut by 5 bases, the J end by 4 bases, with 1 base between. The CDR3 coding sequence is TGCGCCAGCAGTTACAATGAGCAGTTCTTC. It codes for CASSYNEQFF.

V gene TRBV4-1 combines with J gene TRBJ2-1; no firm D call. The CDR3 is 11 residues long. V gave up 4 bases and J gave up 8 bases, with 6 bases separating them. Per germline, CDR1 MGHRA and CDR2 YSYEKL. For the CDR3, the DNA is TGCGCCAGCAGCCTAAGAGATGAGCAGTTCTTC. This sequence encodes CASSLRDEQFF.

This clone was recorded many times. The V call is TRBV9, the J call TRBJ2-7; D is undetermined. Germline values: CDR1 SGDLS, CDR2 YYNGEE. The CDR3 sequence is 12 residues long. V was shortened by 3 bases and J by 4 bases, with 8 bases between the two germline ends. As DNA, the CDR3 is TGTGCCAGCAGCGCGGACGGTTACGAGCAGTACTTC. This translates into CASSADGYEQYF.